Described below is a single T cell receptor beta chain sequence and its context. CDR1 and CDR2 (germline): SGHAT, FQNNGV. V lost 4 bases and J lost 2; bases outside the gene matches: 10. There are 18 residues in the CDR3. A sample-barcoded 5' primer and a J-beta primer mix were used in a second PCR of roughly 6 to 11 cycles. Every cDNA molecule carried a tag from a template-switch adaptor bearing 12 random nucleotides. MiXCR, applied by TCRdb to the 5' RACE reads, yields one record per CDR3 protein. The table lists about 1.5 million distinct CDR3 sequences, about 45% of them singletons. The sample belongs to a study of blood T cells in healthy people across ages.

This clonotype was obtained from a woman younger than 35 in good health. V and J are TRBV11-2 and TRBJ2-3; 12 nucleotides align to TRBD2. Sequencing input: blood. CDR3 in amino acids: CASSSAGLAGYVTDTQYF. The CDR3 DNA reads TGTGCCAGCAGCTCAGCCGGACTAGCGGGATATGTCACAGATACGCAGTATTTT.